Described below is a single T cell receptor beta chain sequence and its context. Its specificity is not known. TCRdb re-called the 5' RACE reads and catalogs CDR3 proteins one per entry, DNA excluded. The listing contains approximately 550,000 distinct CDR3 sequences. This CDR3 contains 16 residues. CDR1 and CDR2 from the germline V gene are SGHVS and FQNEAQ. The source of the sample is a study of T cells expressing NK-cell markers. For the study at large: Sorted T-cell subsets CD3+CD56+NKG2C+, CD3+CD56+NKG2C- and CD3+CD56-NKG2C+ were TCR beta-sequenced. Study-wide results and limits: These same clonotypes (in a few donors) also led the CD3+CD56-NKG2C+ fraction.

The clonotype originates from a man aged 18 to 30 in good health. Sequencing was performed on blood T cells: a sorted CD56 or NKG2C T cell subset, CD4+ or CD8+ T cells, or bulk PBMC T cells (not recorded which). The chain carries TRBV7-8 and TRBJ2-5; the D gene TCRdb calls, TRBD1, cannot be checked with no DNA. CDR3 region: CASSLRTGPLSETQYF.